These 27 T cell receptor beta chains originate from one sample sequenced in a study of shared clonotypes between healthy human individuals. The data were produced by immunoSEQ multiplex PCR, yet TCRdb's version contains in-frame clones alone and is incomplete. This sample has 1.5 million to 1.9 million clones; 98% occur once, and the top ten carry about 0.45%. What was sequenced was naive CD4+ T cells sorted from blood. As for subset: CD45RA+ positively selected. The origin of the receptors is a man aged 30-40 years in good health.

The chain has TRBV10-2 and TRBJ2-1; maybe TRBD1 (5 bases). In germline, CDR1 is WSHSY, CDR2 SAAADI. The CDR3 loop spans 13 amino acids. The V end was cut by 6 bases, the J end by 5 bases, with 11 bases between. CDR3 DNA sequence: TGCGCCAGCAGCCCAACAGGAAACAATGAGCAGTTCTTC. Encoded protein: CASSPTGNNEQFF.

This chain joins TRBV4-2 and TRBJ2-1; no definite D call. Trimming cost V 0 bases and J 12 bases, with 12 bases left between them. The CDR3 sequence is 13 residues long. The germline CDR1 and CDR2 sequences are LGHNA and YNFKEQ. The CDR3 sequence is CASSQDGPYGQFF. CDR3 bases: TGTGCCAGCAGCCAAGATGGCCCTTATGGGCAGTTCTTC.

The chain joins TRBV18 to TRBJ1-2; no reliable D call. V gave up 3 bases and J gave up 7 bases, with 9 bases separating them. Germline V lookup: CDR1 KGHSH, CDR2 LQKENI. This CDR3 is 12 amino acids long. This CDR3 reads CASSPGQRGYTF. The CDR3 coding sequence is TGTGCCAGCTCACCTGGGCAGCGTGGCTACACCTTC.

The chain carries TRBV19 and TRBJ2-7, with a weak D call TRBD2 (5 bases). The length of the CDR3 is 15 residues. Trimming took 1 base from V and 6 from J, leaving 16 bases between them. Per germline, CDR1 LNHDA and CDR2 SQIVND (reference sequence). CDR3 in amino acids: CASSIVTSSRGEQYF. CDR3 DNA: TGTGCCAGTAGTATAGTAACGAGTTCACGGGGCGAGCAGTACTTC.

The chain is built from TRBV27 and TRBJ2-7; D may be TRBD2 (5 bases). The CDR3 totals 15 residues. Trimming took 6 bases from V and 0 from J, leaving 15 bases between them. From germline, CDR1 is MNHEY and CDR2 SMNVEV (reference sequence). CDR3: CASSPRPGSSYEQYF. CDR3 DNA: TGTGCCAGCAGCCCTAGACCGGGAAGCTCCTACGAGCAGTACTTC.

The V call is TRBV18, the J call TRBJ2-6; D gene uncertain. Per germline, CDR1 KGHSH and CDR2 LQKENI. Trimming left V 3 bases short and J 1 base short, with 7 bases between. The length of the CDR3 is 15 residues. The CDR3 here is CASSPQESGANVLTF. CDR3 DNA: TGTGCCAGCTCACCGCAGGAGTCTGGGGCCAACGTCCTGACTTTC.

The chain couples TRBV6-6 to TRBJ2-5, with D possibly being TRBD2 (6 bases). The CDR3 has 13 amino acids. Germline V gives CDR1 MNHNY, CDR2 SVGAGI (reference sequence). V lost 8 bases to trimming and J lost 2 bases, with 12 bases between them. The CDR3 DNA sequence: TGTGCCAGCCTGGTGGACTATCAAGAGACCCAGTACTTC. Translating gives CASLVDYQETQYF.

V usage is TRBV7-6 and J usage is TRBJ2-7; 9 bases agree with TRBD2. The CDR3 covers 15 residues. V trimming: 0 bases; J trimming: 6 bases; junction bases outside the gene matches: 6. The germline V gene encodes CDR1 SGHVS and CDR2 FNYEAQ. The CDR3 region is CASSLAGLAGGEQYF. CDR3 sequence (DNA): TGTGCCAGCAGCTTAGCGGGACTAGCAGGTGGCGAGCAGTACTTC.

For this clone: Different DNA sequences within this sample yield the same CDR3. The chain couples TRBV2 to TRBJ1-2; D unclear. The germline V gene encodes CDR1 SNHLY and CDR2 FYNNEI. This CDR3 has 12 amino acids. The V and J ends lost 4 bases and 2 bases respectively, with 5 bases between them. The CDR3 region is CASSGRNYGYTF. The CDR3 DNA follows: TGTGCCAGCAGTGGCAGAAACTATGGCTACACCTTC. Drawing the rest from reference TRBV2 and TRBJ1-2, the complete variable domain is EPEVTQTPSHQVTQMGQEVILRCVPISNHLYFYWYRQILGQKVEFLVSFYNNEISEKSEIFDDQFSVERPDGSNFTLKIRSTKLEDSAMYFCASSGRNYGYTFGSGTRLTVV.

As regards this clone: Other DNA sequences in the sample encode the same CDR3. The chain joins TRBV4-1 to TRBJ2-1; D gene ambiguous. This CDR3 has 13 amino acids. Per the germline V gene, CDR1 is MGHRA and CDR2 is YSYEKL. V lost 1 base, J lost 2 bases, and 3 bases lay in between. Here the CDR3 DNA reads TGCGCCAGCAGCCAAGGGCCCTACAATGAGCAGTTCTTC. Translation gives CASSQGPYNEQFF.

The rearrangement uses TRBV7-2 and TRBJ2-1; tentatively, D is TRBD1 or TRBD2 (5 bases each). Trimming stripped 5 bases from V and 5 bases from J, with 19 bases between. In germline, CDR1 is SGHTA, CDR2 FQGNSA. The CDR3 is 16 residues long. The chain's CDR3 is CASSPSAGTINNEQFF. The DNA of the CDR3 is TGTGCCAGCAGCCCCTCGGCCGGGACGATAAACAATGAGCAGTTCTTC.

This clone has only one observation. The J gene is TRBJ2-1, the V gene TRBV20-1; D gene unclear. The germline V and J ends were trimmed by 6 bases and 6 bases, with 9 bases remaining between them. The CDR3 spans 11 residues. The V gene's germline CDR1 is DFQATT and CDR2 SNEGSKA (reference sequence). The CDR3 bases are TGCAGTGCGGATCCGGGCAATGAGCAGTTCTTC. Its translation is CSADPGNEQFF.

The gene calls are TRBV18 and TRBJ1-3; 7 bases map to TRBD1. Germline assignment: CDR1 KGHSH and CDR2 LQKENI. V dropped 0 bases and J dropped 2; count of bases not matched to a gene: 7. The CDR3 is made up of 17 amino acids. The CDR3 is CASSPPKRDRAGNTIYF. In DNA form, the CDR3 reads TGTGCCAGCTCACCACCGAAGAGAGACAGGGCTGGAAACACCATATATTTT.

V gene TRBV7-2 combines with J gene TRBJ2-7; D gene uncertain. Trimming pared 3 bases from V and 0 bases from J, leaving 12 bases between. CDR3 length equals 15 residues. Germline assignment: CDR1 SGHTA and CDR2 FQGNSA. The chain's CDR3 is CASSFVGIASYEQYF. CDR3 bases: TGTGCCAGCAGCTTCGTAGGTATTGCCTCCTACGAGCAGTACTTC.

J is TRBJ1-2 and V is TRBV6-5; perhaps TRBD1 as D (5 bases). CDR1 MNHEY and CDR2 SVGAGI come from the germline V gene. The CDR3 contains 13 residues. Trimming shortened V by 5 bases and J by 1 base, and 8 bases separated the two germline ends. The CDR3 DNA reads TGTGCCAGCAGTAGACAGAGTAACTATGGCTACACCTTC. Residues: CASSRQSNYGYTF.

The CDR3 spells CAWRTGRDTQYF. The DNA for the CDR3 is TGTGCCTGGAGGACAGGGAGAGATACGCAGTATTTT. The chain has TRBV30 and TRBJ2-3; the match to TRBD1 covers 7 bases. Germline V gene lookup returns CDR1 GTSNPN and CDR2 SVGIG (reference sequence). J gave up 5 bases and V 3 bases, and 2 bases lay outside the gene matches. CDR3 length: 12 amino acids.

The chain links TRBV29-1 to TRBJ2-7; possibly TRBD1 or TRBD2 for D (7 bases each). Trimming removed 2 bases from V and 0 bases from J, with 38 bases in between. Germline-derived CDR1 and CDR2 are SQVTM and ANQGSEA. CDR3 length: 23 residues. The CDR3 here is CSVENVGDRVGTEGLGDSYEQYF. CDR3 nucleotides: TGCAGCGTTGAAAACGTGGGAGACAGGGTCGGGACTGAAGGACTAGGGGACTCCTACGAGCAGTACTTC.

This clone appeared a single time. The chain combines TRBV20-1 with TRBJ2-7; tentative D call: TRBD1 (5 bases). This CDR3 comprises 11 residues. Germline CDR1 and CDR2: DFQATT and SNEGSKA (reference sequence). The CDR3 protein is CSRQSPYEQYF. Written as DNA, the CDR3 is TGCAGCAGACAGAGTCCCTACGAGCAGTACTTC.

This clone was seen a single time. The chain has TRBV9 and TRBJ2-7; D uncertain. The length of the CDR3 is 14 residues. Trimming took 4 bases from V and 0 from J, leaving 11 bases between them. Germline V gene lookup returns CDR1 SGDLS and CDR2 YYNGEE. The CDR3 reads CASSPRQSSYEQYF. CDR3 sequence (DNA): TGTGCCAGCAGCCCCCGGCAGAGCTCCTACGAGCAGTACTTC.

The table lists this clone with a count of one. V is TRBV27 and J is TRBJ2-2, with 7 bases lining up with TRBD2. This CDR3 comprises 15 residues. Germline lookup yields CDR1 MNHEY and CDR2 SMNVEV (reference sequence). V trimming: 2 bases; J trimming: 4 bases; junction bases outside the gene matches: 4. CDR3 nucleotides: TGTGCCAGCAGTTTACCCAGCGGGGTCACCGGGGAGCTGTTTTTT. Protein: CASSLPSGVTGELFF.

This chain uses TRBV7-2 with TRBJ2-3, with D unclear. V lost 1 base and J lost 3, with 5 bases in between. The CDR3 has 13 residues. Germline V lookup: CDR1 SGHTA, CDR2 FQGNSA. CDR3 residues: CASSLESTDTQYF. The DNA for the CDR3 is TGTGCCAGCAGCTTAGAGTCGACAGATACGCAGTATTTT.

This rearrangement joins TRBV6-6 to TRBJ1-3; D call uncertain. The CDR3 contains 15 residues. From germline, CDR1 is MNHNY and CDR2 SVGAGI (reference sequence). The V and J ends lost 2 bases and 0 bases respectively, with 8 bases between them. CDR3 coding DNA: TGTGCCAGCAGTTACCTTCAGTCCTCTGGAAACACCATATATTTT. Protein sequence: CASSYLQSSGNTIYF.

The chain is built from TRBV29-1 and TRBJ2-5; 12 bases fit TRBD2. CDR3 size: 14 residues. V lost 5 bases, J lost 5 bases, and 6 bases stayed unmatched. Germline V gene sequence: CDR1 SQVTM, CDR2 ANQGSEA. CDR3 in amino acids: CSVLAGGPWETQYF. CDR3 bases: TGCAGCGTTCTAGCGGGAGGGCCGTGGGAGACCCAGTACTTC.

The chain couples TRBV5-4 to TRBJ2-1; D not resolved. The CDR3 is 15 residues long. Looked up from germline, CDR1 is SGHNT and CDR2 is YYREEE (reference sequence). V was trimmed by 0 bases and J by 2 bases, leaving 9 bases between them. The CDR3 loop is CASSLDGRAYNEQFF. The CDR3 DNA reads as TGTGCCAGCAGCTTGGACGGGCGAGCCTACAATGAGCAGTTCTTC. Together with reference TRBV5-4 and TRBJ2-1, the CDR3 gives the full variable domain: ETGVTQSPTHLIKTRGQQVTLRCSSQSGHNTVSWYQQALGQGPQFIFQYYREEENGRGNFPPRFSGLQFPNYSSELNVNALELDDSALYLCASSLDGRAYNEQFFGPGTRLTVL.

This clone was seen a single time. The J gene is TRBJ2-5, the V gene TRBV6-6, with no clear D. The CDR3 length is 16 residues. Trimming removed 4 bases at V and 5 bases at J, with 20 bases between. Germline loops: CDR1 MNHNY, CDR2 SVGAGI (reference sequence). DNA for the CDR3: TGTGCCAGCAGTTTCCTCCCGGACCCTCGTGATGAGACCCAGTACTTC. This encodes CASSFLPDPRDETQYF.

This rearrangement joins TRBV19 to TRBJ2-5; D may correspond to TRBD1 or TRBD2 (5 bases each). CDR3 length equals 16 residues. From germline, CDR1 is LNHDA and CDR2 SQIVND (reference sequence). V lost 4 bases and J lost 4, with 19 bases in between. As DNA, the CDR3 is TGTGCCAGTAGTACCTTTGGGGGACGGGGACGAGAGACCCAGTACTTC. It codes for CASSTFGGRGRETQYF.

The J gene is TRBJ2-3, the V gene TRBV5-6; no reliable D call. The V end lost 4 bases, the J end lost 8 bases, and 17 bases lay between the germline ends. Germline V gene data show CDR1 as SGHDT and CDR2 as YYEEEE. CDR3 size: 14 residues. The CDR3 DNA is TGTGCCAGCAGCCCGCCCGGCCGGGTGGGTACGCAGTATTTT. Translated, it gives CASSPPGRVGTQYF.